This is a list of T cell receptor beta chains from one sample in a study of T cells in pancreatic ductal adenocarcinoma. The repertoire was sequenced with immunoSEQ multiplex PCR; TCRdb's copy has only in-frame clones and lacks some. This sample has 10,000 or so clones, with 67% found just once. Specimen: pancreatic tumor tissue. The receptors here all came from a human donor with pancreatic ductal adenocarcinoma. Both conserved end residues are part of each CDR3. Each record gives: D gene, V gene, clone size, J gene, CDR3 DNA, CDR3 protein. A D gene is named only where the DNA matches it firmly. Size is omitted from some rows. Given values are once, few, many or a class for expanded clones.

-	TRBV14	-	TRBJ1-1	TGTGCCAGCAGCCATCGACAGCTCGAAGCTTTCTTT	CASSHRQLEAFF
TRBD1	TRBV2	-	TRBJ2-7	TGTGCCAGCAGCCTAGGACAGGGTCTAACCAGCGAGCAGTACTTC	CASSLGQGLTSEQYF
TRBD1	TRBV28	-	TRBJ2-1	TGTGCCAGCAGTATACCCGGGACAGGGCCCTACAATGAGCAGTTCTTC	CASSIPGTGPYNEQFF
-	TRBV6-5	-	TRBJ1-1	TGTGCCAGCAGTTACTCCGACAGGTCCAACACTGAAGCTTTCTTT	CASSYSDRSNTEAFF
-	TRBV15	medium-sized	TRBJ2-4	TGTGCCACCAGCAGAGATCTTACTTTTGGGGTCGGAGGGTCGAGCATTCAGTACTTC	CATSRDLTFGVGGSSIQYF
-	TRBV5-1	-	TRBJ1-1	TGCGCCAGCAGCATCGGAGCCGGCGAAGGGGACACTGAAGCTTTCTTT	CASSIGAGEGDTEAFF
TRBD1	TRBV11-2	-	TRBJ1-2	TGTGCCAGCAGCTTAAGACAGGGTTATGGCTACACCTTC	CASSLRQGYGYTF
TRBD1	TRBV5-5	-	TRBJ1-6	TGTGCCAGCAGATCCGGGACAGGGGTTTCTTCACCCCTCCACTTT	CASRSGTGVSSPLHF
-	TRBV7-9	few	TRBJ1-3	TGTGCCAGCAGCAAAATCCCAGGGGCCGGAGGAAACACCATATATTTT	CASSKIPGAGGNTIYF
-	TRBV21-1	few	TRBJ2-6	TGTGCCAGCAGGATGAGACAGAGCTCTGGGGCCAACGTCCTGACTTTC	CASRMRQSSGANVLTF
-	TRBV4-2	-	TRBJ2-6	TGTGCCAGCAGCCAATCGAAGTCCTCTGGGGCCAACGTCCTGACTTTC	CASSQSKSSGANVLTF
-	TRBV6-5	-	TRBJ1-1	TGTGCCAGCAGTTACTCGGTAGGGGGGGACACTGAAGCTTTCTTT	CASSYSVGGDTEAFF
-	TRBV18	-	TRBJ2-1	TGTGCCAGCTCACGAGACAATGAGCAGTTCTTC	CASSRDNEQFF
-	TRBV11-2	-	TRBJ2-3	TGTGCCAGCAGCTTAGATTGGCCAGATACGCAGTATTTT	CASSLDWPDTQYF
-	TRBV19	medium-sized	TRBJ1-2	TGTGCCAGTAGTATGACAGACTATGGCTACACCTTC	CASSMTDYGYTF
-	TRBV5-4	few	TRBJ1-2	TGTGCCAGCAGCTTGGATGGCTATGGCTACACCTTC	CASSLDGYGYTF
TRBD1	TRBV7-9	-	TRBJ1-3	TGTGCCAGCAGCGCACAGGGGCGAGGAAACACCATATATTTT	CASSAQGRGNTIYF
-	TRBV6-5	medium-sized	TRBJ1-5	TGTGCCAGCAGGTCTCGAGGGGACAATCAGCCCCAGCATTTT	CASRSRGDNQPQHF
TRBD2	TRBV5-1	few	TRBJ2-5	TGCGCCAGCAGCTTGGAAGGCGGGAGAAGGCAAGAGACCCAGTACTTC	CASSLEGGRRQETQYF
TRBD1	TRBV9	-	TRBJ2-3	TGTGCCAGCAGCCCCGGACAGGGGACAGATACGCAGTATTTT	CASSPGQGTDTQYF
-	TRBV11-2	-	TRBJ2-3	TGTGCCAGCAGCTCGCCGTCCCTTGGGACAGATACGCAGTATTTT	CASSSPSLGTDTQYF
-	TRBV2	once	TRBJ2-7	TGTGCCAGCAAACGGGGTCTCGAGCAGTACTTC	CASKRGLEQYF
-	TRBV18	-	TRBJ1-5	TGTGCCAGCTCACCATACGGGGGGCGAGATCAGCCCCAGCATTTT	CASSPYGGRDQPQHF
-	TRBV2	-	TRBJ2-1	TGTGCCAGTTTAGCTGGTGAGCAGTTCTTC	CASLAGEQFF
-	TRBV15	-	TRBJ1-4	TGTGCCACCAGCAGAGATCCCAGGAAAGATGAAAAACTGTTTTTT	CATSRDPRKDEKLFF
-	TRBV7-8	-	TRBJ2-3	TGTGCCAGCAGCCCACAGAGGGGACTGGGGCATACGCAGTATTTT	CASSPQRGLGHTQYF
-	TRBV6-1	-	TRBJ1-1	TGTGCCAGCAGTGAAATTCGGCAGGCGAACACTGAAGCTTTCTTT	CASSEIRQANTEAFF
-	TRBV6-1	-	TRBJ2-7	TGTGCCAGCAGTGAGCGGGGCAGGGGGGTGGGCGAGCAGTACTTC	CASSERGRGVGEQYF
-	TRBV27	-	TRBJ1-2	TGTGCCAGCAGCCCGCTGGGACCTTCGTCCTATGGCTACACCTTC	CASSPLGPSSYGYTF
-	TRBV2	-	TRBJ2-7	TGTGCCAGCAGTCCCACGAGCTCCTACGAGCAGTACTTC	CASSPTSSYEQYF
-	TRBV5-5	few	TRBJ2-5	TGTGCCAGCAGCCCGAGTGAACTCCAAGAGACCCAGTACTTC	CASSPSELQETQYF
TRBD1	TRBV30	few	TRBJ2-2	TGTGCCTGGAGTAAACAGGGGGTCGGGGAGCTGTTTTTT	CAWSKQGVGELFF
-	TRBV27	-	TRBJ1-1	TGTGCCAGCTGCCGGTGGGGCGCTGAAGCTTTCTTT	CASCRWGAEAFF
-	TRBV5-6	-	TRBJ2-3	TGTGCCAGCAGCTCATCGACAAGCACAGATACGCAGTATTTT	CASSSSTSTDTQYF
TRBD1	TRBV28	few	TRBJ1-1	TGTGCCAGCAGTTTGCAGGGGGCCAATGAAGCTTTCTTT	CASSLQGANEAFF
-	TRBV5-1	-	TRBJ1-2	TGCGCCAGCAGCTTTGAGGGGAACTATGGCTACACCTTC	CASSFEGNYGYTF
-	TRBV5-4	few	TRBJ2-2	TGTGCCAGCAGCTTGGCAGGGGCGATGGAGCTGTTTTTT	CASSLAGAMELFF
TRBD2	TRBV10-3	few	TRBJ2-7	TGTGCCATCAGTGATCCGAGGGAGGGGACCTTACACTTC	CAISDPREGTLHF
-	TRBV7-6	-	TRBJ2-2	TGTGCCAGCAGTACAGGGCATAGCGCCGGGGAGCTGTTTTTT	CASSTGHSAGELFF
-	TRBV2	-	TRBJ1-2	TGTGCCAGCAGTGAAACGAACAGGGTTGGCTACACCTTC	CASSETNRVGYTF
-	TRBV9	few	TRBJ2-2	TGTGCCAGCAGCGTAGGCTCCCGGAGCACCGGGGAGCTGTTTTTT	CASSVGSRSTGELFF
-	TRBV6-5	-	TRBJ2-5	TGTGCCAGCAGCTTCGGGTTGGAGACCCAGTACTTC	CASSFGLETQYF
-	TRBV19	-	TRBJ2-1	TGTGCCAGTAGCTGGTCAACGGGGTTCTACAATGAGCAGTTCTTC	CASSWSTGFYNEQFF
-	TRBV9	-	TRBJ2-2	TGTGCCAGCAGCGTTAGTGGGGGGCCCGGGGAGCTGTTTTTT	CASSVSGGPGELFF
TRBD1	TRBV5-1	few	TRBJ1-2	TGCGCCAGCAGCTTGGTTCAGGGGGCCTATGGCTACACCTTC	CASSLVQGAYGYTF
-	TRBV2	-	TRBJ2-1	TGTGCCAGCACCGAAAGGAGGGGTGGGAGTAATGAGCAGTTCTTC	CASTERRGGSNEQFF
-	TRBV28	-	TRBJ1-5	TGTGCCAGCAGGCCGGGCCTAAAGCCCCAGCATTTT	CASRPGLKPQHF
TRBD2	TRBV28	-	TRBJ2-3	TGTGCCAGCAGTTTAACTAGCGGGTCCCTCAGAGATACGCAGTATTTT	CASSLTSGSLRDTQYF
TRBD2	TRBV10-1	few	TRBJ2-7	TGCGCCAGCAGTGAGAATAGCGGGGGCTACGAGCAGTACTTC	CASSENSGGYEQYF